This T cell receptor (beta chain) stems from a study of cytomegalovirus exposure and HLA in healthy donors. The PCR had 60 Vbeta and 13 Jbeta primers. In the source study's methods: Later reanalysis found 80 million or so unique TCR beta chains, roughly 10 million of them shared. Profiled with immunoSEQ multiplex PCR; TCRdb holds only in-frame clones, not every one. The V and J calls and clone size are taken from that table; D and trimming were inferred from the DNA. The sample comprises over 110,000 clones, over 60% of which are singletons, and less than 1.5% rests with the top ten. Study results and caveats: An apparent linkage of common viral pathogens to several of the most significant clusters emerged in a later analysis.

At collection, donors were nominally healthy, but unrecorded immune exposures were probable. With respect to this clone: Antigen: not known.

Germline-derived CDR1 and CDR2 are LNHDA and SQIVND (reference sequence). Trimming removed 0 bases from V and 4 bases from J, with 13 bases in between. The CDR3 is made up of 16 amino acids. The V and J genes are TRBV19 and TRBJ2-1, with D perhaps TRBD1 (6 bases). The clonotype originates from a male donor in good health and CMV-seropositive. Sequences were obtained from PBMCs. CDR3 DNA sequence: TGTGCCAGTAGTATAGACGAGACAGGATTTTACAATGAGCAGTTCTTC. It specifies CASSIDETGFYNEQFF.